This TCR beta chain was identified during a study of blood T cell repertoires in COVID-19. The overall study: The origin of the acute and convalescent COVID-19 samples was the United States, Italy and Spain.

Participants were placed into cohorts based on the clinical history they reported. All recovered Cohort 3 donors got two negative PCRs, got clearance, or saw symptom resolution. The CDR3 is 15 residues long. Trimming pared 4 bases from V and 4 bases from J, leaving 15 bases between. From germline, CDR1 is SGHNT and CDR2 YYREEE (reference sequence). In the original analysis: For nucleated cells, counts were estimated from reference gene primer amplification. Repertoires were generated with immunoSEQ multiplex PCR, while TCRdb's copy carries only in-frame clones and drops some. The V and J calls and clone size come from that table; D and trimming were worked out from the DNA. The sample carries about 140,000 clones, roughly 85% recorded once.

V usage is TRBV5-4 and J usage is TRBJ1-3; possible D gene TRBD1, 6 bases. This receptor was identified in a woman aged 45-59 years who had recovered from COVID-19. The sample consisted of PBMCs or T cells enriched from blood (not recorded which). Here the CDR3 reads CASSKDPGAGNTIYF. Written as DNA, the CDR3 is TGTGCCAGCAGCAAGGATCCAGGGGCAGGAAACACCATATATTTT. The full variable domain, rest sourced from reference TRBV5-4 and TRBJ1-3, is ETGVTQSPTHLIKTRGQQVTLRCSSQSGHNTVSWYQQALGQGPQFIFQYYREEENGRGNFPPRFSGLQFPNYSSELNVNALELDDSALYLCASSKDPGAGNTIYFGEGSWLTVV.